This T cell receptor (beta chain) was captured by sequencing in a study of T cell responses to AZD1222 COVID-19 vaccine. Trimming left V 6 bases short and J 0 bases short, with 15 bases between. Per germline, CDR1 MDHEN and CDR2 SYDVKM. The length of the CDR3 is 16 residues. Study outcomes and limitations: Spike-specific TCR breadth and depth were elevated following two AZD1222 doses. Clonal diversity was possibly underestimated, and the donors were mostly white British, with more females.

Sequencing used immunoSEQ multiplex PCR; TCRdb keeps in-frame clones, though not all of them. The sample has more than 95,000 clones, about nine tenths seen once; the top ten hold 3.3%. A word on this clone: The antigen remains unidentified.

The rearrangement uses TRBV28 and TRBJ1-5; D is ambiguous. The sequence was collected from an adult who received the MenACWY meningococcal vaccine as a control. Sequenced material: peripheral blood, taken 28 days after the second dose of the MenACWY control vaccine. CDR3 amino acids: CASRPRAAYSNQPQHF. CDR3 DNA sequence: TGTGCCAGCAGACCCCGCGCGGCCTATAGCAATCAGCCCCAGCATTTT.